The T cell receptor (beta chain) under discussion was sequenced for a study of blood T cells in healthy people across ages. Findings and caveats of the study: From one million sequenced T cells, diversity estimates were lower bounds. Per million T cells, TCR beta diversity dropped roughly linearly as age increased.

On this clonotype itself: Its antigen remains unidentified.

Unmatched junction bases numbered 10, after V lost 4 bases and J lost 0 bases. Per the germline V gene, CDR1 is SGHDT and CDR2 is YYEEEE. This CDR3 is built from 18 residues. Together with a sample-barcoded 5' primer, a J-beta primer mix was included in a second PCR lasting about 7 to 12 cycles. Through a template-switch adaptor with 12 random nucleotides, each cDNA molecule received a tag. TCRdb used MiXCR to reprocess the 5' RACE reads, holding one entry per CDR3 protein. There are about 1.8 million distinct CDR3 sequences in the sample; around 48% occur only once, and less than 2.5% lies in the top ten. Each sample provided at least 5 micrograms of extracted total RNA.

The source material was blood. The sequence was obtained from a woman in her forties in good health. This sequence joins TRBV5-6 and TRBJ2-1, with TRBD2 matching 10 bases. The DNA for the CDR3 is TGTGCCAGCAGCCCGTTCTCCACTAGCGGGGTCTCCTACAATGAGCAGTTCTTC. This encodes CASSPFSTSGVSYNEQFF.